This entry lists 18 T cell receptor beta chains sequenced from one sample in a study of blood T cell repertoires in COVID-19. Using immunoSEQ multiplex PCR, the repertoire was profiled, and TCRdb retains in-frame clones only, with some absent. The sample has around 250,000 clones, about nine tenths seen once. Sequenced sample: peripheral blood. These TCRs come from a woman aged 25 to 39 with active or convalescent COVID-19.

The gene calls are TRBV4-3 and TRBJ2-5; 8 bases are shared with TRBD1. Germline V gene lookup returns CDR1 LGHNA and CDR2 YSLEER. V was clipped by 0 bases and J by 4 bases; unmatched bases: 7. This CDR3 has 16 amino acids. CDR3 in amino acids: CASSQESGRGRETQYF. The CDR3 DNA is TGCGCCAGCAGCCAAGAAAGCGGCAGGGGGCGAGAGACCCAGTACTTC.

V usage is TRBV19 and J usage is TRBJ1-1; D remains unclear. V lost 0 bases and J 8 bases, leaving 7 bases between the germline ends. The CDR3 is 12 amino acids. Germline CDR1 and CDR2: LNHDA and SQIVND (reference sequence). This chain's CDR3 is CASSIDPGEAFF. For the CDR3, the DNA is TGTGCCAGTAGTATAGATCCCGGGGAAGCTTTCTTT.

This chain links TRBV2 with TRBJ1-5; 9 nucleotides align to TRBD1. The CDR3 sequence is 19 residues long. After removal of 4 bases from V and 0 bases from J, the junction contained 13 bases not matched to a gene. Germline values: CDR1 SNHLY, CDR2 FYNNEI. The CDR3 here is CASSVYRDRVENSNQPQHF. The CDR3 DNA is TGTGCCAGCAGTGTTTACCGGGACAGGGTAGAGAATAGCAATCAGCCCCAGCATTTT.

The V call is TRBV7-8, the J call TRBJ1-5; D unresolved. CDR1 and CDR2 from the germline V gene are SGHVS and FQNEAQ. This CDR3 region has 14 residues. The V and J ends lost 2 bases and 4 bases respectively, with 9 bases between them. The CDR3 reads CASSLPGLNQPQHF. In nucleotides, the CDR3 is TGTGCCAGCAGCTTACCGGGGTTAAATCAGCCCCAGCATTTT.

The chain recombines TRBV6-2 or TRBV6-3 with TRBJ2-2; the D gene is possibly TRBD1 (6 bases). This CDR3 contains 18 residues. The V end lost 2 bases, the J end lost 3 bases, and 19 bases lay between the germline ends. Germline values: CDR1 MNHEY, CDR2 SVGEGT. In nucleotides, the CDR3 is TGTGCCAGCAGTTACCCAGAGGCCCAGGGGACGGACACCGGGGAGCTGTTTTTT. This translates into CASSYPEAQGTDTGELFF.

The J gene is TRBJ2-3, the V gene TRBV24-1; TRBD1 is a possible D gene (5 bases). Trimming took 4 bases from V and 5 from J, leaving 18 bases between them. The germline gives CDR1 KGHDR, CDR2 SFDVKD. The CDR3 totals 16 residues. DNA for the CDR3: TGTGCCACCAGTGACTCAGGGTTACGTGACATAGATACGCAGTATTTT. Its protein is CATSDSGLRDIDTQYF.

V is TRBV5-4 and J is TRBJ2-5; D possibly corresponds to TRBD1 (6 bases). Germline V CDR1 and CDR2: SGHNT, YYREEE (reference sequence). The CDR3 runs 16 residues. V shed 0 bases and J shed 5 bases, with 17 bases lying between them. The CDR3 loop is CASSLDREVLGETQYF. CDR3 DNA: TGTGCCAGCAGCTTGGACAGGGAAGTGTTGGGGGAGACCCAGTACTTC.

This clone was picked up a small number of times. The chain links TRBV14 to TRBJ2-5; 8 positions agree with TRBD1. J was trimmed by 4 bases and V by 4 bases; bases with no gene match: 8. Germline V gene lookup returns CDR1 SGHDN and CDR2 FVKESK. This CDR3 comprises 15 residues. The CDR3 sequence is CASSPTRQGRETQYF. CDR3 bases: TGTGCCAGCAGCCCTACCCGACAGGGGAGAGAGACCCAGTACTTC.

This rearrangement joins TRBV12-3 or TRBV12-4 to TRBJ1-2; D unresolved. V was clipped by 8 bases and J by 4 bases, with 8 bases between them. This CDR3 is built from 11 residues. Here the CDR3 DNA reads TGTGCCAGCTCCGAGGGCTATGGCTACACCTTC. Protein product: CASSEGYGYTF.

Here the CDR3 reads CASTQTGSGANVLTF. CDR3 sequence (DNA): TGTGCCAGCACCCAAACAGGGTCTGGGGCCAACGTCCTGACTTTC. V is TRBV27 and J is TRBJ2-6, with D perhaps TRBD1 (6 bases). The V gene lost 7 bases and the J gene lost 1 base, with 11 bases spanning the gap. Germline V gene data show CDR1 as MNHEY and CDR2 as SMNVEV (reference sequence). The CDR3 has 15 residues. Full variable domain (remainder filled in from reference TRBV27 and TRBJ2-6): EAQVTQNPRYLITVTGKKLTVTCSQNMNHEYMSWYRQDPGLGLRQIYYSMNVEVTDKGDVPEGYKVSRKEKRNFPLILESPSPNQTSLYFCASTQTGSGANVLTFGAGSRLTVL.

The V call is TRBV28, the J call TRBJ1-2; D is ambiguous. The CDR3 contains 16 residues. Germline V gene sequence: CDR1 MDHEN, CDR2 SYDVKM. Trimming left V 2 bases short and J 4 bases short, with 17 bases between. CDR3 DNA sequence: TGTGCCAGCAGTTTAGAGGTGGCAGCCTACCCCTATGGCTACACCTTC. This codes for CASSLEVAAYPYGYTF.

The rearrangement uses TRBV5-6 and TRBJ1-2; 9 nucleotides agree with TRBD1. The CDR3 length is 17 residues. The V segment lost 2 bases and the J segment 4 bases; nucleotides outside the gene matches: 12. Germline V gene data show CDR1 as SGHDT and CDR2 as YYEEEE. The CDR3 DNA sequence: TGTGCCAGCAGCTTTTATAGTCCCGGGACAGGGTCCTATGGCTACACCTTC. Translating it yields CASSFYSPGTGSYGYTF.

This chain joins TRBV3-1 (or the pseudogene TRBV3-2) and TRBJ2-3, with 10 bases identical to TRBD2. With V trimmed by 4 bases and J by 8 bases, 9 bases remained unmatched. Germline-derived CDR1 and CDR2 are LGHDT and YNNKEL (reference sequence). The CDR3 contains 15 residues. The CDR3 region is CASSRLAGSSGTQYF. DNA of the CDR3: TGTGCCAGCAGCCGACTAGCGGGTTCTTCGGGTACGCAGTATTTT.

The chain has TRBV5-6 and TRBJ1-1; D may be TRBD1 (6 bases). Trimming removed 3 bases from V and 4 bases from J, with 16 bases in between. Germline V CDR1 and CDR2: SGHDT, YYEEEE. The CDR3 consists of 15 residues. Here the CDR3 DNA reads TGTGCCAGCAGCTCATGGGGGAGGGGGAGCACTGAAGCTTTCTTT. Translating gives CASSSWGRGSTEAFF.

J is TRBJ2-5 and V is TRBV11-2, with TRBD2 matching 7 bases. With V trimmed by 4 bases and J by 9 bases, 14 bases remained unmatched. The germline V gene has CDR1 SGHAT and CDR2 FQNNGV. This CDR3 has 15 residues. DNA for the CDR3: TGTGCCAGCAGCTACCCGACTAGCCGGGTAGGGTCCCAGTACTTC. As protein: CASSYPTSRVGSQYF.

This rearrangement joins TRBV7-3 to TRBJ2-3; no reliable D call. Germline loops: CDR1 SGHTA, CDR2 FQGTGA. The CDR3 loop spans 13 amino acids. Trimming removed 2 bases at V and 5 bases at J, with 8 bases between. The CDR3 sequence is CASSLGSGDTQYF. The CDR3 region has the DNA TGTGCCAGCAGCTTAGGGTCGGGAGATACGCAGTATTTT.

The chain couples TRBV19 to TRBJ2-1, with TRBD2 matching over 13 bases. CDR1 and CDR2 from the germline V gene are LNHDA and SQIVND (reference sequence). V shed 1 base and J 1 base; nucleotides not matched to a gene: 1. This CDR3 region has 17 residues. The CDR3 reads CASSIGLAGGSYNEQFF. CDR3 bases: TGTGCCAGTAGTATAGGACTAGCGGGGGGATCCTACAATGAGCAGTTCTTC.

V usage is TRBV9 and J usage is TRBJ1-4, with D possibly being TRBD1 (5 bases). The CDR3 runs 14 residues. The V and J ends lost 2 bases and 4 bases respectively, with 9 bases between them. Germline V lookup: CDR1 SGDLS, CDR2 YYNGEE. The CDR3 DNA reads as TGTGCCAGCAGCGTGGACACCAGTAATGAAAAACTGTTTTTT. Translating it yields CASSVDTSNEKLFF.